The 27 T cell receptor beta chains below all came from one sample that was sequenced in a study of identifying expanded T cells in peripheral blood. TCRdb keeps only in-frame clones here, not all; method: immunoSEQ multiplex PCR. This sample has roughly 100,000 clones, with roughly nine tenths found just once. The sequenced material came from blood. Source of these receptors: a person between 18 and 69 years old in good health.

This chain uses TRBV29-1 with TRBJ1-4, with D perhaps TRBD1 (6 bases). This CDR3 region has 15 residues. CDR1 and CDR2 from the germline V gene are SQVTM and ANQGSEA. V was trimmed by 5 bases and J by 0 bases, leaving 13 bases between them. The CDR3 sequence is CSVRGGTTTNEKLFF. CDR3 nucleotides: TGCAGCGTTCGAGGGGGGACCACAACTAATGAAAAACTGTTTTTT.

V gene TRBV29-1 combines with J gene TRBJ2-5; D uncertain. CDR1 is SQVTM, CDR2 ANQGSEA, per germline. Trimming stripped 4 bases from V and 5 bases from J, with 17 bases between. CDR3 length: 14 amino acids. The CDR3: CSVVPSLGIETQYF. Here the CDR3 DNA reads TGCAGCGTTGTCCCCTCGTTAGGGATCGAGACCCAGTACTTC.

This chain connects TRBV21-1 to TRBJ1-5; TRBD1 is the table's D call and was not checked against the DNA. TRBV21-1 is designated a pseudogene. This CDR3 comprises 15 residues. DNA for the CDR3: TGTGCCCGCCAGCGCGACAGGGGTGGCAATCAGCCCCAGCATTTT. Protein sequence: CARQRDRGGNQPQHF.

This clone has just a few counts. The CDR3 protein is CAISERQGDNSPLHF. In DNA form, the CDR3 reads TGTGCCATCAGTGAAAGACAGGGAGATAATTCACCCCTCCACTTT. The chain carries TRBV10-3 and TRBJ1-6; 7 bases match TRBD1. The CDR3 contains 15 residues. V lost 3 bases, J lost 5 bases, and 4 bases stayed unmatched. Per germline, CDR1 ENHRY and CDR2 SYGVKD.

The CDR3 loop is CASRGTTSRTQYF. The DNA for the CDR3 is TGTGCCAGCAGGGGGACAACCTCTCGGACCCAGTACTTC. The rearrangement joins TRBV2 to TRBJ2-5; the D gene is possibly TRBD1 (6 bases). Trimming pared 6 bases from V and 7 bases from J, leaving 15 bases between. This CDR3 comprises 13 residues. The germline V gene encodes CDR1 SNHLY and CDR2 FYNNEI.

V is TRBV7-2 and J is TRBJ2-5; perhaps TRBD1 as D (5 bases). The ends were cut back, 2 bases at V and 3 bases at J, with 13 bases in the middle. Germline V gene sequence: CDR1 SGHTA, CDR2 FQGNSA. This CDR3 region has 15 residues. This CDR3 is CASSLIGRAKETQYF. Written as DNA, the CDR3 is TGTGCCAGCAGCTTAATAGGCAGGGCAAAAGAGACCCAGTACTTC.

The chain couples TRBV7-6 to TRBJ2-5, with 9 bases lining up with TRBD1. The CDR3 has 16 residues. CDR1 and CDR2 (germline): SGHVS, FNYEAQ. Losses at the gene ends were 2 bases for V and 5 bases for J; bases not matched to a gene: 9. The CDR3 coding sequence is TGTGCCAGCAGCTTATCATCCGGACAGGGGAAGGAGACCCAGTACTTC. It is translated as CASSLSSGQGKETQYF.

The rearrangement uses TRBV30 and TRBJ1-3, with TRBD1 as a possible D gene (6 bases). This CDR3 spans 15 amino acids. The germline V gene encodes CDR1 GTSNPN and CDR2 SVGIG (reference sequence). Trimming stripped 5 bases from V and 6 bases from J, with 20 bases between. CDR3 DNA: TGTGCCTGGGATCCGAGGACAGCAAGCTTAAACACCATATATTTT. It codes for CAWDPRTASLNTIYF.

This rearrangement joins TRBV6-5 to TRBJ2-7; no reliable D call. The CDR3 sequence is 15 residues long. CDR1 is MNHEY, CDR2 SVGAGI, per germline. Trimming took 0 bases from V and 6 from J, leaving 15 bases between them. The CDR3 loop is CASSYSSQEPIEQYF. CDR3 nucleotide sequence: TGTGCCAGCAGTTACTCGAGCCAGGAGCCTATCGAGCAGTACTTC.

V usage is TRBV5-4 and J usage is TRBJ2-1; TRBD1 is a possible D gene (5 bases). The CDR3 is 13 residues long. Germline V gene lookup returns CDR1 SGHNT and CDR2 YYREEE (reference sequence). The V and J ends lost 5 bases and 3 bases respectively, with 9 bases between them. CDR3 in amino acids: CASRTDSYNEQFF. DNA for the CDR3: TGTGCCAGCAGAACCGACAGCTACAATGAGCAGTTCTTC.

This clone was recorded a few times. This rearrangement joins TRBV7-9 to TRBJ1-5, with D perhaps TRBD1 (6 bases). V dropped 5 bases and J dropped 7 bases, with 12 bases sitting between them. There are 13 residues in the CDR3. CDR1 is SEHNR and CDR2 is FQNEAQ in the germline V gene (reference sequence). CDR3 bases: TGTGCCAGCAGCCAGAACAGGGACCAGCCCCAGCATTTT. This encodes CASSQNRDQPQHF.

This chain joins TRBV12-5 and TRBJ2-4; 8 bases are a match to TRBD2. Germline values: CDR1 LGHNT, CDR2 FRNRAP. The CDR3 spans 13 residues. V lost 6 bases, J lost 8 bases, and 6 bases stayed unmatched. The CDR3 region has the DNA TGTGCTAGTGGCTCGGGACTAGAAGACATTCAGTACTTC. Translation: CASGSGLEDIQYF.

This clone was seen more than once but under ten times. The genes are TRBV10-3 and TRBJ1-6, with D hard to call. The CDR3 consists of 12 residues. Germline V gene lookup returns CDR1 ENHRY and CDR2 SYGVKD. Trimming pared 2 bases from V and 9 bases from J, leaving 5 bases between. For the CDR3, the DNA is TGTGCCATCAGTGAGGAAAGTTCACCCCTCCACTTT. Its protein is CAISEESSPLHF.

This chain connects TRBV28 to TRBJ2-1, with no clear D. The CDR3 length is 14 residues. Germline values: CDR1 MDHEN, CDR2 SYDVKM. Trimming took off 5 bases at V and 8 bases at J, with 16 bases between the two ends. The DNA for the CDR3 is TGTGCCAGCAGTCTCAGGCTGGGTCGCTATGAGCAGTTCTTC. Translated, it gives CASSLRLGRYEQFF.

This chain uses TRBV4-3 with TRBJ2-1; D gene ambiguous. Deletions cut 2 bases from V and 12 bases from J, with 11 bases between. The CDR3 sequence is 12 residues long. Germline V gene lookup returns CDR1 LGHNA and CDR2 YSLEER. CDR3 sequence (DNA): TGCGCCAGCAGCCAAATGGTTAACTGGCAGTTCTTC. As protein: CASSQMVNWQFF.

The genes are TRBV10-3 and TRBJ2-5; 7 bases fit TRBD1. V trimming: 0 bases; J trimming: 2 bases; junction bases outside the gene matches: 3. This CDR3 has 15 amino acids. Looked up from germline, CDR1 is ENHRY and CDR2 is SYGVKD. This CDR3 is CAISESTGAQETQYF. Here the CDR3 DNA reads TGTGCCATCAGTGAGTCCACAGGGGCGCAAGAGACCCAGTACTTC.

This clone was observed a handful of times. The V gene is TRBV28, the J gene TRBJ1-1; D not resolved. V was trimmed by 5 bases and J by 1 base, leaving 5 bases between them. Germline V lookup: CDR1 MDHEN, CDR2 SYDVKM. The CDR3 sequence is 12 residues long. CDR3 nucleotide sequence: TGTGCCAGCAGTACTTGGAACACTGAAGCTTTCTTT. Its protein is CASSTWNTEAFF.

The rearrangement links TRBV7-9 to TRBJ1-3; the D is unclear. The V end was cut by 5 bases, the J end by 4 bases, with 15 bases between. The CDR3 consists of 15 residues. CDR1 and CDR2 (germline): SEHNR, FQNEAQ (reference sequence). CDR3 residues: CASSPRTVSGNTIYF. The CDR3 DNA reads TGTGCCAGCAGCCCCCGGACGGTATCAGGAAACACCATATATTTT. The whole variable domain, remainder taken from reference TRBV7-9 and TRBJ1-3, is DTGVSQNPRHKITKRGQNVTFRCDPISEHNRLYWYRQTLGQGPEFLTYFQNEAQLEKSRLLSDRFSAERPKGSFSTLEIQRTEQGDSAMYLCASSPRTVSGNTIYFGEGSWLTVV.

The chain has TRBV9 and TRBJ2-3, with 7 bases identical to TRBD1. Germline trimming cut 3 bases from V and 1 base from J; bases unmatched to any gene: 5. The germline gives CDR1 SGDLS, CDR2 YYNGEE. The CDR3 runs to 15 residues. The CDR3: CASSAGGYRTDTQYF. In DNA form, the CDR3 reads TGTGCCAGCAGCGCAGGGGGATACCGCACAGATACGCAGTATTTT.

This chain links TRBV5-1 with TRBJ2-2, with 9 positions matching TRBD1. The CDR3 consists of 15 residues. Germline V gene lookup returns CDR1 SGHRS and CDR2 YFSETQ. With 0 bases clipped from V and 3 bases from J, the junction kept 0 bases outside the gene matches. This chain's CDR3 is CASSLGDRDTGELFF. CDR3 coding DNA: TGCGCCAGCAGCTTGGGGGACAGGGACACCGGGGAGCTGTTTTTT.

V and J are TRBV19 and TRBJ2-3, with D perhaps assigned TRBD1 or TRBD2 (5 bases each). In germline, CDR1 is LNHDA, CDR2 SQIVND (reference sequence). Deletions cut 4 bases from V and 2 bases from J, with 13 bases between. The CDR3 consists of 15 residues. CDR3 sequence reads: CASSSRDLHTDTQYF. The CDR3 region has the DNA TGTGCCAGTAGTAGCCGGGACCTGCACACAGATACGCAGTATTTT.

The V gene is TRBV7-2, the J gene TRBJ2-2; D remains unclear. The CDR3 runs to 19 residues. The V and J ends lost 4 bases and 0 bases respectively, with 21 bases between them. CDR1 and CDR2 from the germline V gene are SGHTA and FQGNSA. The CDR3 here is CASSSPNVAPSSNTGELFF. The CDR3 DNA reads as TGTGCCAGCAGCTCGCCCAACGTAGCCCCCTCCTCGAACACCGGGGAGCTGTTTTTT.

The genes are TRBV27 and TRBJ2-6; unclear D gene. V dropped 7 bases and J dropped 4 bases, with 8 bases sitting between them. The CDR3 is 13 residues long. CDR1 is MNHEY, CDR2 SMNVEV, per germline (reference sequence). The CDR3 nucleotides read TGTGCCAGCATGTTCCCCGGGGCCAACGTCCTGACTTTC. Its protein is CASMFPGANVLTF.

This clone ranks as medium-sized (0.01 to 0.1%). V gene TRBV6-4 combines with J gene TRBJ1-6; TRBD1 agrees at 8 bases. Germline loops: CDR1 MRHNA, CDR2 SNTAGT. Trimming removed 0 bases from V and 7 bases from J; junction bases left unmatched: 2. This CDR3 spans 15 amino acids. DNA of the CDR3: TGTGCCAGCAGTGACTCAACAGGGGGGAATTCACCCCTCCACTTT. It specifies CASSDSTGGNSPLHF.

As regards this clone: This likely stems from a read error, as it lies one base from a far larger clone. This chain uses TRBV4-1 with TRBJ2-5; 15 nucleotides agree with TRBD2. With V trimmed by 1 base and J by 4 bases, 1 base remained unmatched. Germline-derived CDR1 and CDR2 are MGHRA and YSYEKL. The CDR3 is 16 residues long. CDR3 residues: CASSQGTSGGAETQYF. The CDR3 nucleotides are TGCGCCAGCAGCCAAGGGACTAGCGGGGGGGCAGAGACCCAGTACTTC.

This clone has only a few counts. The chain uses TRBV30 and TRBJ1-6, with D possibly matching TRBD1 (5 bases). V dropped 4 bases and J dropped 5 bases, with 18 bases sitting between them. Germline CDR1 reads GTSNPN; CDR2 reads SVGIG (reference sequence). The CDR3 is made up of 16 amino acids. Here the CDR3 reads CAWKTGAGWDNSPLHF. The CDR3 nucleotides read TGTGCCTGGAAAACTGGGGCTGGTTGGGATAATTCACCCCTCCACTTT.

The count of this clone is one. The chain carries TRBV6-5 and TRBJ1-2, with no clear D. CDR3 length: 15 amino acids. Per germline, CDR1 MNHEY and CDR2 SVGAGI. V shed 2 bases and J shed 3 bases, with 13 bases lying between them. The CDR3 region has the DNA TGTGCCAGCAGTTACCCTCGGACCGGAGACTATGGCTACACCTTC. Its translation: CASSYPRTGDYGYTF.